These T cell receptor beta chains were read from a single sample in a study of blood T cell repertoires in COVID-19. Using immunoSEQ multiplex PCR, the repertoire was profiled, and TCRdb retains in-frame clones only, with some absent. The sample yields roughly 25,000 clones, approximately 66% seen once. Sequenced input: peripheral blood. These receptors came from a man between 60 and 70 years old with active or convalescent COVID-19. CDR3s include the opening cysteine and the closing phenylalanine or tryptophan. The order of the fields is D gene, V gene, clone size, J gene, CDR3 protein, CDR3 DNA. A D gene is named only where the DNA matches it firmly. Expanded clones are given a class, and other clones once, few, many or no size at all.

>TRBD2|TRBV5-6|once|TRBJ2-7
CASSAGLAGGGQYF
TGTGCCAGCAGCGCGGGACTAGCGGGAGGTGGGCAGTACTTC
>NA|TRBV6-2/TRBV6-3|NA|TRBJ2-7
CASSYPTGTPRGEQYF
TGTGCCAGCAGTTACCCTACCGGGACTCCGAGGGGCGAGCAGTACTTC
>NA|TRBV10-1|NA|TRBJ1-1
CASSPLGRTEAFF
TGCGCCAGCAGTCCCTTGGGGCGAACTGAAGCTTTCTTT
>TRBD2|TRBV3-1/TRBV3-2|NA|TRBJ2-1
CASSLRTSGSRSYNEQFF
TGTGCCAGCAGCCTACGGACTAGCGGGAGCCGCTCCTACAATGAGCAGTTCTTC
>TRBD1|TRBV6-5|few|TRBJ1-1
CASSRRTGGYTEAFF
TGTGCCAGCAGTCGACGGACAGGGGGCTACACTGAAGCTTTCTTT
>NA|TRBV2|few|TRBJ2-1
CASSAFQDNEQFF
TGTGCCAGCAGTGCTTTCCAGGACAATGAGCAGTTCTTC
>TRBD2|TRBV25-1|few|TRBJ2-3
CASSERDSGRATDTQYF
TGTGCCAGCAGTGAACGGGATAGCGGGAGGGCCACAGATACGCAGTATTTT
>TRBD2|TRBV4-1|NA|TRBJ2-3
CASSRGGLVQGTDTQYF
TGCGCCAGCAGCCGAGGGGGACTAGTCCAAGGCACAGATACGCAGTATTTT
>TRBD1|TRBV2|few|TRBJ2-7
CASRERQGRVYEQYF
TGTGCCAGCAGAGAGCGACAGGGGAGAGTTTACGAGCAGTACTTC
>NA|TRBV28|NA|TRBJ1-2
CATEARGRGDYGYTF
TGTGCCACCGAGGCGAGAGGGAGGGGGGACTATGGCTACACCTTC
>TRBD2|TRBV7-6|medium-sized|TRBJ2-4
CASSLLLAGSDQYF
TGTGCCAGCAGCTTACTACTAGCGGGATCCGATCAGTACTTC
>TRBD2|TRBV5-1|NA|TRBJ2-2
CASSLGGTSGVTGELFF
TGCGCCAGCAGCTTGGGGGGGACTAGCGGCGTCACCGGGGAGCTGTTTTTT
>TRBD2|TRBV6-5|NA|TRBJ2-7
CASTRAGANYEQYF
TGTGCCAGCACACGTGCGGGAGCAAACTACGAGCAGTACTTC
>NA|TRBV21-1|NA|TRBJ1-1
CASSKRGTEVMNTEAFF
TGTGCCAGCAGCAAAAGGGGGACAGAGGTTATGAACACTGAAGCTTTCTTT
>TRBD1|TRBV25-1|NA|TRBJ2-1
CATTGQGWYNEQFF
TGTGCCACCACGGGACAGGGGTGGTACAATGAGCAGTTCTTC
>NA|TRBV7-9|few|TRBJ1-3
CASSLGGLSGNTIYF
TGTGCCAGCAGCTTAGGGGGGCTTTCTGGAAACACCATATATTTT
>NA|TRBV23-1|NA|TRBJ1-1
CASRPGQPSGEAFF
TGCGCCAGCAGACCGGGACAACCCAGCGGTGAAGCTTTCTTT
>TRBD1|TRBV5-1|NA|TRBJ2-3
CASSLDGTGSRPTDTQYF
TGCGCCAGCAGCTTGGACGGGACAGGGTCACGACCCACAGATACGCAGTATTTT
>TRBD2|TRBV28|few|TRBJ2-1
CASIAGVSYNEQFF
TGTGCCAGCATAGCGGGAGTCTCCTACAATGAGCAGTTCTTC
>TRBD1|TRBV4-1|NA|TRBJ2-7
CASSRNTGGLSYEQYF
TGCGCCAGCAGCCGGAACACAGGGGGGCTCTCCTACGAGCAGTACTTC
>NA|TRBV5-4|NA|TRBJ2-1
CASSLPAGGGRNEQFF
TGTGCCAGCAGCTTGCCCGCTGGAGGAGGGAGGAATGAGCAGTTCTTC
>TRBD2|TRBV5-1|NA|TRBJ2-5
CASSSRTSGAQETQYF
TGCGCCAGCAGCTCAAGGACTAGCGGAGCTCAAGAGACCCAGTACTTC
>TRBD2|TRBV4-1|once|TRBJ2-3
CASSQTSGRARDTQYF
TGCGCCAGCAGCCAGACTAGCGGGAGGGCCAGAGATACGCAGTATTTT
>TRBD2|TRBV6-6|NA|TRBJ2-3
CASSYSREGTDTQYF
TGTGCCAGCAGTTACTCGCGGGAGGGCACAGATACGCAGTATTTT
>TRBD1|TRBV3-1/TRBV3-2|NA|TRBJ1-1
CASSLLGQGQAGAFF
TGTGCCAGCAGCCTCCTCGGACAGGGCCAGGCCGGAGCTTTCTTT
>NA|TRBV11-3|few|TRBJ1-2
CASTRGNGYTF
TGTGCCAGCACTAGGGGAAATGGCTACACCTTC